This T cell receptor beta chain was profiled in a study of response to subunit inactivated influenza vaccine. This clonotype was seen more than once but under ten times. TCRdb processed the RT-PCR reads anew with MiXCR; each CDR3 protein has one entry. The sample lists around 540,000 distinct CDR3 sequences, about 10% occurring once. This receptor was obtained from a man aged 50 to 59 who received an inactivated influenza vaccine. The material sequenced was PBMCs from blood, taken on the day of vaccination.

Here the CDR3 reads CSAQPGQGTDTQYF. The DNA of the CDR3 is TGCAGTGCTCAACCGGGACAGGGTACAGATACGCAGTATTTT. This chain links TRBV20-1 with TRBJ2-3; TRBD1 matches at 9 bases. V trimming: 5 bases; J trimming: 3 bases; junction bases outside the gene matches: 6. This CDR3 comprises 14 residues. CDR1 is DFQATT and CDR2 is SNEGSKA in the germline V gene (reference sequence).